This TCR beta chain was profiled in a study of blood T cell repertoires in COVID-19. Assay: immunoSEQ multiplex PCR; the TCRdb copy retains only in-frame clones and omits some. The table records about 250,000 clones, roughly nine tenths of them present only once. The germline V and J ends were trimmed by 1 base and 3 bases, with 6 bases remaining between them. Germline V gene lookup returns CDR1 SGHAT and CDR2 FQNNGV. The CDR3 loop spans 13 amino acids. This clone has a single count. This TCR was sampled from a man between 18 and 35 years old with active or convalescent COVID-19. Material for sequencing was peripheral blood. This rearrangement joins TRBV11-2 to TRBJ1-1, with D unresolved. The CDR3 DNA reads TGTGCCAGCAGCTTAGGACTGGACACTGAAGCTTTCTTT. Translated: CASSLGLDTEAFF.